A selection of T cell receptor beta chains follows, all from one sample in a study of early T cells in non-severe SARS-CoV-2 infection. TCRdb recomputed calls from the 5' RACE reads with MiXCR, one row per CDR3 protein. The profile shows some 34,000 distinct CDR3 sequences, approximately 4.4% of them singletons. Sequenced input: whole blood. These receptors were collected from an adult who was a healthcare worker with PCR-confirmed SARS-CoV-2 infection or an uninfected control (not recorded which). Both conserved end residues are part of each CDR3.

v_call: TRBV3-1
cdr3_aa: CASSQVWSSARNEQFF

v_call: TRBV11-2
cdr3_aa: CASSLVYQGGKKTYEQYF

v_call: TRBV6-1
cdr3_aa: CASSVDRVGGYTF

v_call: TRBV4-1
cdr3_aa: CASSQEGDRANTEAFF

v_call: TRBV7-8
cdr3_aa: CASSRSWATEAFF

v_call: TRBV21-1
cdr3_aa: CASSNSRGLTYEQYF

v_call: TRBV7-8
cdr3_aa: CASSRTERGDTQYF

v_call: TRBV7-8
cdr3_aa: CASSLAPEGTEAFF

v_call: TRBV20-1
cdr3_aa: CSASIMAGGRTDTQYF

v_call: TRBV6-6
cdr3_aa: CASNRQGRNTEAFF

v_call: TRBV18
cdr3_aa: CASSLDIQETQYF

v_call: TRBV6-2/TRBV6-3
cdr3_aa: CASSGTGFNTGELFF

v_call: TRBV7-8
cdr3_aa: CASSFLFHEQFF

v_call: TRBV30
cdr3_aa: CAWSVRGRSGYTF

v_call: TRBV7-6
cdr3_aa: CVSSLAAAQETQYF

v_call: TRBV7-9
cdr3_aa: CASSLAGQGPSWEQYF

v_call: TRBV12-3/TRBV12-4
cdr3_aa: CASSPFRPGQNYGYTF

v_call: TRBV9
cdr3_aa: CASSVGTGQETQYF

v_call: TRBV12-3/TRBV12-4
cdr3_aa: CASSTGQGDRQPQHF

v_call: TRBV6-4
cdr3_aa: CASSDYGTGFDEQFF

v_call: TRBV4-1
cdr3_aa: CASSQDPPGGLYNEQFF

v_call: TRBV7-9
cdr3_aa: CASSLAGSAYNEQFF

v_call: TRBV20-1
cdr3_aa: CSARGNQETQYF

v_call: TRBV2
cdr3_aa: CASSESSGAQETQYF

v_call: TRBV20-1
cdr3_aa: CSASVQGVETQYF

v_call: TRBV6-5
cdr3_aa: CASSYSEGETQYF

v_call: TRBV6-6
cdr3_aa: CASSYPSLTNADTQYF

v_call: TRBV11-1
cdr3_aa: CASSLSRGDTQYF

v_call: TRBV29-1
cdr3_aa: CSVQGRNQPQHF

v_call: TRBV28
cdr3_aa: CASTSGNTIYF

v_call: TRBV18
cdr3_aa: CASSQLDSYNEQFF